This T cell receptor (beta chain) was retrieved from a study of control samples from healthy donors and cancer patients (dated by TCRdb to 2018 to 2021). The receptor library was made with the immunoSEQ multiplex PCR assay. This is the immuneACCESS table as TCRdb keeps it, with only in-frame sequences that have V and J called. A part of the clones is gone; compared with another copy, unresolved V genes explain less than half, and the rest is unexplained. The sample includes around 53,000 clones, with around 87% observed a single time. Over 11% of the sample is taken by the ten largest. The V and J ends are trimmed by 2 bases and 8 bases, leaving 10 bases between them. The CDR3 runs 14 residues from the cysteine to the phenylalanine. Only the CDR3 DNA stays, 42 bases, in frame from base 1. CDR1 and CDR2 were assigned from the germline V gene (reference sequence) as WNHNN and SYGVQD. Note on this clone: The clone's antigen remains unknown. It has no much larger one-base neighbor in the sample; base qualities were not kept.

The material sequenced was PBMCs. This sequence uses TRBV10-1 and TRBJ1-6; the D gene is unclear. This TCR was sampled from a man aged 55-75 years with head and neck cancer. The CDR3 loop reads CASSEGEVDSPLHF. Here is the DNA: TGCGCCAGCAGTGAGGGGGAGGTGGATTCACCCCTCCACTTT.